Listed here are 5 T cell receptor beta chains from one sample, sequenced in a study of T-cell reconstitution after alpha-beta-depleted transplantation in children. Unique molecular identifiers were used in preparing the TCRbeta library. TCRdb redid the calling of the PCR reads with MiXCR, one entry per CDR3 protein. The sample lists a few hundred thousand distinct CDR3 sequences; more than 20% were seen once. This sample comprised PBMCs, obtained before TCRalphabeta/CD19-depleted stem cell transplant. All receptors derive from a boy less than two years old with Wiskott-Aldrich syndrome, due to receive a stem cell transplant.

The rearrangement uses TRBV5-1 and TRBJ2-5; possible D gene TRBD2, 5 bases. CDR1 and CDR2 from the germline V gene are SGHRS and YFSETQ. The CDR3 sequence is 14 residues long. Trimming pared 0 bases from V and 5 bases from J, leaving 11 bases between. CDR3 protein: CASSLVRGEETQYF. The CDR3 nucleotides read TGCGCCAGCAGCTTGGTCCGGGGAGAGGAGACCCAGTACTTC.

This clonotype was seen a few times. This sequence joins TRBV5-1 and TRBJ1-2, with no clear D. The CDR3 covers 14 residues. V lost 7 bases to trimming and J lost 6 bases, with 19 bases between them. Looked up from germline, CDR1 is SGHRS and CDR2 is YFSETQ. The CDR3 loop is CASALGFREDGYTF. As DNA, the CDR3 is TGCGCCAGCGCCCTGGGGTTCCGAGAGGATGGCTACACCTTC.

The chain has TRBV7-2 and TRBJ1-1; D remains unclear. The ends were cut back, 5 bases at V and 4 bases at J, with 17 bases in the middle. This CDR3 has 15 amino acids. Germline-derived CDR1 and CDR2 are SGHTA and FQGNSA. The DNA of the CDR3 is TGTGCCAGCAGCCCAAACGGTGGATGGGGCACTGAAGCTTTCTTT. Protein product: CASSPNGGWGTEAFF. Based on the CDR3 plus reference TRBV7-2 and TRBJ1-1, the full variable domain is GAGVSQSPSNKVTEKGKDVELRCDPISGHTALYWYRQSLGQGLEFLIYFQGNSAPDKSGLPSDRFSAERTGGSVSTLTIQRTQQEDSAVYLCASSPNGGWGTEAFFGQGTRLTVV.

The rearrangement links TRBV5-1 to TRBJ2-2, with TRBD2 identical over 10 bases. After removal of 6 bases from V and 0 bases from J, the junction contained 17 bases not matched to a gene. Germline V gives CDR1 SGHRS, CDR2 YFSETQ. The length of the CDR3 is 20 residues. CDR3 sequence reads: CASNKNPPGTSETNTGELFF. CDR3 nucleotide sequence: TGCGCCAGCAACAAGAACCCACCCGGGACTAGCGAAACGAACACCGGGGAGCTGTTTTTT.

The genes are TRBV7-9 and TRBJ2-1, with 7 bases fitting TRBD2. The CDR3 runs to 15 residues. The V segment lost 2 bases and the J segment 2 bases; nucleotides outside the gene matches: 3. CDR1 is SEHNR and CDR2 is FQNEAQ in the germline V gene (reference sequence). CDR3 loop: CASSLIAGTYNEQFF. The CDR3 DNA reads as TGTGCCAGCAGCTTAATAGCGGGTACCTACAATGAGCAGTTCTTC.